This T cell receptor beta chain was sequenced for a study of neurological immune-mediated disorders. Sorted libraries were derived from about a million CD4+ or CD8+ T cells. The CDR3 runs to 11 residues. Germline V gives CDR1 GTSNPN, CDR2 SVGIG (reference sequence). V was clipped by 1 base and J by 5 bases, with 5 bases between them. Points on this clonotype: Its antigen is not identified.

TCRdb re-called the 5' RACE reads with MiXCR, one entry per CDR3 protein. The sample has approximately 40,000 distinct CDR3 sequences, 4.8% seen once. Study-wide findings and caveats: Across subjects, expanded clones had no CDR3 amino acid sequences in common, pointing to private repertoires in all groups. The greatest degree of TCR clonal expansion was observed in HTLV-1-associated myelopathy, with the lowest in multiple sclerosis, below that of healthy controls.

This TCR was recovered from a man between 18 and 35 years old in good health. The gene calls are TRBV30 and TRBJ2-5; possibly TRBD1 or TRBD2 for D (5 bases each). The material sequenced was CD4+ T cells from blood. CDR3: CAWSGGETQYF. CDR3 in DNA: TGTGCCTGGAGTGGGGGGGAGACCCAGTACTTC.